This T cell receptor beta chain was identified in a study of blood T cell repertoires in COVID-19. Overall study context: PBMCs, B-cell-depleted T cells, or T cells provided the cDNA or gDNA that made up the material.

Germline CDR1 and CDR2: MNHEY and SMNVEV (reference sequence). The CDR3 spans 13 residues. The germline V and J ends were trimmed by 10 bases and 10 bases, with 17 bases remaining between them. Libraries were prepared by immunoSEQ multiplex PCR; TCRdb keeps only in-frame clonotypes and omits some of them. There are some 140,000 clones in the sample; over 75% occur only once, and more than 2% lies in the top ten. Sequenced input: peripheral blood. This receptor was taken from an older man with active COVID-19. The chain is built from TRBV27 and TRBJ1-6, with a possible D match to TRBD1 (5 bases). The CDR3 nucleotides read TGTGCCACCGGGAGTTGGGGGGAGTCACCCCTCCACTTT. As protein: CATGSWGESPLHF.